The 31 T cell receptor beta chains given below trace back to one sample, sequenced in a study of cytotoxic CD8 clonotypes in ibrutinib-treated CLL. Generated by immunoSEQ multiplex PCR, the TCRdb table keeps only in-frame clones and is missing some. The sample shows 35,000 to 50,000 clones, about 70% of them seen only once. Material: PBMCs, obtained at disease progression, from a patient treated with ibrutinib. Receptors originate from a human donor with chronic lymphocytic leukemia.

V usage is TRBV6-7 and J usage is TRBJ1-6; 9 positions match TRBD1. TRBV6-7 is an open reading frame, and its role is uncertain. V gave up 7 bases and J gave up 9 bases; unmatched junction bases: 16. This CDR3 has 17 residues. CDR3 sequence: CASINTKRDRESSPLHF. CDR3 sequence (DNA): TGTGCCAGCATTAACACAAAAAGGGACAGGGAAAGTTCACCCCTCCACTTT.

The chain links TRBV28 to TRBJ2-3; D unresolved. The CDR3 contains 13 residues. The germline V gene has CDR1 MDHEN and CDR2 SYDVKM. The V end lost 11 bases, the J end lost 2 bases, and 14 bases lay between the germline ends. CDR3 in DNA: TGTGCCTGGAGAGGCTTGAACACAGATACGCAGTATTTT. Translated: CAWRGLNTDTQYF.

The chain combines TRBV5-1 with TRBJ1-1; perhaps TRBD1 as D (6 bases). The CDR3 extends over 16 amino acids. The germline V gene has CDR1 SGHRS and CDR2 YFSETQ. V gave up 4 bases and J gave up 1 base, with 17 bases separating them. The CDR3, as DNA: TGCGCCAGCAGCGGAGGTGTGGGACAATCGAACACTGAAGCTTTCTTT. Translation gives CASSGGVGQSNTEAFF.

The chain is built from TRBV4-1 and TRBJ1-2; tentative D call: TRBD1 (5 bases). The CDR3 length is 15 residues. CDR1 is MGHRA, CDR2 YSYEKL, per germline. The V and J ends lost 1 base and 4 bases respectively, with 13 bases between them. The CDR3: CASSQVTPGTYGYTF. The CDR3 coding sequence is TGCGCCAGCAGCCAAGTAACCCCAGGGACCTATGGCTACACCTTC.

This chain joins TRBV5-1 and TRBJ2-3; D is unclear. Germline V CDR1 and CDR2: SGHRS, YFSETQ. The CDR3 is 13 residues long. The V gene lost 3 bases and the J gene lost 3 bases, with 8 bases spanning the gap. The DNA for the CDR3 is TGCGCCAGCAGCTCTTACTTAACAGATACGCAGTATTTT. Its protein product is CASSSYLTDTQYF.

The chain has TRBV9 and TRBJ2-3; 8 nucleotides line up with TRBD2. CDR3 length: 16 residues. The germline gives CDR1 SGDLS, CDR2 YYNGEE. After removal of 4 bases from V and 0 bases from J, the junction contained 7 bases not matched to a gene. The CDR3 DNA follows: TGTGCCAGCAGCTCCCGGGAGGGACTCAGCACAGATACGCAGTATTTT. Amino acids: CASSSREGLSTDTQYF.

This chain links TRBV6-1 with TRBJ2-3; D ambiguous. Germline assignment: CDR1 MNHNS and CDR2 SASEGT. The CDR3 has 14 residues. The V end lost 10 bases, the J end lost 6 bases, and 20 bases lay between the germline ends. The CDR3 sequence: CATSPEAWRDTQYF. CDR3 nucleotides: TGTGCCACCTCCCCCGAGGCCTGGCGTGATACGCAGTATTTT.

The chain recombines TRBV30 with TRBJ2-7, with 8 bases matching TRBD1. J gave up 3 bases and V 3 bases, and 4 bases lay outside the gene matches. This CDR3 is 13 amino acids long. Looked up from germline, CDR1 is GTSNPN and CDR2 is SVGIG (reference sequence). In nucleotides, the CDR3 is TGTGCCTGGAGCCGAGGGACAGGCTACGAGCAGTACTTC. This codes for CAWSRGTGYEQYF.

CDR3: CASSWSPDSYNEQFF. Written as DNA, the CDR3 is TGCGCCAGCAGCTGGAGCCCAGACTCCTACAATGAGCAGTTCTTC. This chain uses TRBV5-1 with TRBJ2-1; no clear D. The CDR3 has 15 amino acids. CDR1 is SGHRS and CDR2 is YFSETQ in the germline V gene. V shed 3 bases and J shed 0 bases, with 10 bases lying between them.

The chain links TRBV18 to TRBJ1-1, with 9 bases fitting TRBD1. This CDR3 spans 14 amino acids. Germline CDR1 reads KGHSH; CDR2 reads LQKENI. J was trimmed by 3 bases and V by 6 bases; bases with no gene match: 5. As DNA, the CDR3 is TGTGCCAGCTCGTTGACAGGGGGGGACACTGAAGCTTTCTTT. It yields the protein CASSLTGGDTEAFF. Drawing the rest from reference TRBV18 and TRBJ1-1, the complete variable domain is NAGVMQNPRHLVRRRGQEARLRCSPMKGHSHVYWYRQLPEEGLKFMVYLQKENIIDESGMPKERFSAEFPKEGPSILRIQQVVRGDSAAYFCASSLTGGDTEAFFGQGTRLTVV.

V usage is TRBV9 and J usage is TRBJ2-5, with D tentatively TRBD2 (5 bases). This CDR3 has 14 amino acids. Germline V lookup: CDR1 SGDLS, CDR2 YYNGEE. Trimming removed 4 bases from V and 7 bases from J, with 17 bases in between. CDR3 nucleotide sequence: TGTGCCAGCAGCTACACGGGCCTCGAGGGGACCCAGTACTTC. It is translated as CASSYTGLEGTQYF.

The chain links TRBV2 to TRBJ1-2; tentatively, D is TRBD1 (6 bases). The V gene lost 0 bases and the J gene lost 6 bases, with 17 bases spanning the gap. CDR1 is SNHLY, CDR2 FYNNEI, per germline. CDR3 length: 16 amino acids. The CDR3, as DNA: TGTGCCAGCAGTGAAGCTCGGGCGAGGGGGGGAGATGGCTACACCTTC. As protein: CASSEARARGGDGYTF. Looking up the rest from reference TRBV2 and TRBJ1-2 gives the full variable domain: EPEVTQTPSHQVTQMGQEVILRCVPISNHLYFYWYRQILGQKVEFLVSFYNNEISEKSEIFDDQFSVERPDGSNFTLKIRSTKLEDSAMYFCASSEARARGGDGYTFGSGTRLTVV.

The chain uses TRBV13 and TRBJ1-1; unclear D gene. The V end was cut by 5 bases, the J end by 2 bases, with 9 bases between. Germline V gene lookup returns CDR1 PRHDT and CDR2 FYEKMQ (reference sequence). The CDR3 runs 13 residues. The CDR3 nucleotides are TGTGCCAGCAGCCAACAAATCAACACTGAAGCTTTCTTT. As protein: CASSQQINTEAFF.

CDR3 sequence: CASSDPLTIDIQYF. The CDR3 DNA sequence: TGTGCCAGCAGTGACCCCCTAACAATAGACATTCAGTACTTC. This chain joins TRBV25-1 and TRBJ2-4; D is undetermined. Germline CDR1 MGHDK, CDR2 SYGVNS. The CDR3 has 14 amino acids. V shed 3 bases and J shed 8 bases, with 14 bases lying between them.

The chain joins TRBV27 to TRBJ2-7, with a weak D call TRBD1 (6 bases). The germline gives CDR1 MNHEY, CDR2 SMNVEV (reference sequence). Trimming removed 5 bases at V and 8 bases at J, with 25 bases between. The CDR3 runs to 16 residues. The CDR3 DNA follows: TGTGCCAGCAGTCCGTACGCAGGGCCTCAGGGGATCCAGCAGTACTTC. Residues: CASSPYAGPQGIQQYF.

The chain combines TRBV18 with TRBJ1-2; maybe TRBD1 (6 bases). With 3 bases removed from V and 8 bases from J, the gap between germline ends came to 16 bases. CDR1 and CDR2 from the germline V gene are KGHSH and LQKENI. This CDR3 spans 14 amino acids. The CDR3 bases are TGTGCCAGCTCACCGGACAGTGGCCTTTGGGGCTACACCTTC. Encoded protein: CASSPDSGLWGYTF.

This clone was picked up a small number of times. V is TRBV5-5 and J is TRBJ2-5, with D possibly matching TRBD1 (6 bases). Germline CDR1 and CDR2: SGHKS and YYEKEE (reference sequence). The CDR3 is 14 residues long. Trimming left V 4 bases short and J 4 bases short, with 14 bases between. In nucleotides, the CDR3 is TGTGCCAGCAGCAAAGGGACGGACAGAGAGACCCAGTACTTC. This encodes CASSKGTDRETQYF.

V and J are TRBV7-9 and TRBJ1-1; no definite D call. CDR3 length equals 15 residues. Germline CDR1 SEHNR, CDR2 FQNEAQ (reference sequence). Trimming removed 0 bases from V and 0 bases from J, with 8 bases in between. The CDR3 reads CASSLALSLNTEAFF. In DNA form, the CDR3 reads TGTGCCAGCAGCTTAGCCCTCTCCCTGAACACTGAAGCTTTCTTT.

J is TRBJ1-2 and V is TRBV28; D might be TRBD1 (5 bases). V shed 3 bases and J shed 2 bases, with 10 bases lying between them. The V gene's germline CDR1 is MDHEN and CDR2 SYDVKM. There are 14 residues in the CDR3. The chain's CDR3 is CASSFGGPNYGYTF. In DNA form, the CDR3 reads TGTGCCAGCAGTTTCGGGGGACCGAACTATGGCTACACCTTC.

This sequence joins TRBV28 and TRBJ2-1; D is ambiguous. Per germline, CDR1 MDHEN and CDR2 SYDVKM. This CDR3 has 14 residues. Trimming cost V 2 bases and J 14 bases, with 19 bases left between them. CDR3 sequence reads: CASSLRSRPIREFF. CDR3 sequence (DNA): TGTGCCAGCAGTTTACGGAGCAGGCCTATCCGGGAGTTCTTC.

V usage is TRBV15 and J usage is TRBJ2-1; 10 positions agree with TRBD2. Per germline, CDR1 LNHNV and CDR2 YYDKDF (reference sequence). The CDR3 length is 17 residues. J was trimmed by 4 bases and V by 0 bases; bases with no gene match: 6. DNA of the CDR3: TGTGCCACCAGCAGAGACCTAGCGGGGGACCCTTACAATGAGCAGTTCTTC. This gives the protein CATSRDLAGDPYNEQFF. Using reference TRBV15 and TRBJ2-1 for the parts outside the CDR3, the full variable domain is DAMVIQNPRYQVTQFGKPVTLSCSQTLNHNVMYWYQQKSSQAPKLLFHYYDKDFNNEADTPDNFQSRRPNTSFCFLDIRSPGLGDTAMYLCATSRDLAGDPYNEQFFGPGTRLTVL.

This clone was counted only a few times. The J gene is TRBJ2-7, the V gene TRBV2; 11 nucleotides agree with TRBD1. This CDR3 is 15 amino acids long. Germline CDR1 is SNHLY and CDR2 is FYNNEI. The junction had 5 bases not matched to a gene; V was cut back by 7 bases and J by 0 bases. CDR3 bases: TGTGCCAGCACCCGGGACAGGGGGTCCTCCTACGAGCAGTACTTC. As protein: CASTRDRGSSYEQYF.

The J gene is TRBJ2-3, the V gene TRBV18; tentatively, D is TRBD2 (6 bases). Deletions cut 5 bases from V and 6 bases from J, with 21 bases between. Germline lookup yields CDR1 KGHSH and CDR2 LQKENI. The length of the CDR3 is 16 residues. CDR3 DNA: TGTGCCAGCTCATCCGGACTCGGGGGAAGTGCCGATACGCAGTATTTT. Translated, it gives CASSSGLGGSADTQYF.

This clone was seen only once. V and J are TRBV7-6 and TRBJ2-7; D unclear. CDR3 length: 15 amino acids. The germline V and J ends were trimmed by 5 bases and 1 base, with 15 bases remaining between them. CDR1 and CDR2 from the germline V gene are SGHVS and FNYEAQ. CDR3 DNA: TGTGCCAGCAGCCCTGGCCCCACAACATCCTACGAGCAGTACTTC. Amino acid sequence: CASSPGPTTSYEQYF.

The gene calls are TRBV14 and TRBJ2-7; D possibly uses TRBD1 or TRBD2 (5 bases each). The length of the CDR3 is 17 residues. V was pared by 4 bases and J by 5 bases, with 24 bases between. Germline CDR1 SGHDN, CDR2 FVKESK. The DNA for the CDR3 is TGTGCCAGCAGCCGAGTTCAGGGAGCAGGGATGAGAAACGAGCAGTACTTC. Its protein product is CASSRVQGAGMRNEQYF.

This clone was seen once. The genes are TRBV19 and TRBJ2-2, with 7 bases fitting TRBD2. Germline CDR1 LNHDA, CDR2 SQIVND (reference sequence). CDR3 size: 17 residues. V lost 7 bases, J lost 4 bases, and 15 bases stayed unmatched. DNA for the CDR3: TGTGCCAGTACTTCCTTAGGGGAGGGTTTAGGCACCGGGGAGCTGTTTTTT. The encoded protein is CASTSLGEGLGTGELFF.

This chain links TRBV21-1 with TRBJ1-4. TRBV21-1 is annotated as a pseudogene. The CDR3 spans 14 residues. CDR3 nucleotides: TGTGCCAGCAGCAAACGGGCCGGATTCGAAAAACTGTTTTTT. This gives the protein CASSKRAGFEKLFF.

V usage is TRBV5-1 and J usage is TRBJ2-1, with 12 positions matching TRBD2. Germline V gives CDR1 SGHRS, CDR2 YFSETQ. The CDR3 spans 16 residues. Trimming cost V 4 bases and J 7 bases; bases outside gene matches: 9. The CDR3 region has the DNA TGCGCCAGCAGCCCCAGGCTAGCGGGAGGGTGGAATGAGCAGTTCTTC. Its protein product is CASSPRLAGGWNEQFF.

This sequence joins TRBV5-1 and TRBJ2-5, with D possibly TRBD1 on 7 matching bases. This CDR3 region has 17 residues. The V end lost 5 bases, the J end lost 1 base, and 21 bases lay between the germline ends. Germline V lookup: CDR1 SGHRS, CDR2 YFSETQ. CDR3 sequence: CASRSTRGPRSQETQYF. Written as DNA, the CDR3 is TGCGCCAGCAGATCGACTAGGGGGCCCAGGAGCCAAGAGACCCAGTACTTC.

This chain links TRBV5-1 with TRBJ2-5, with D maybe TRBD1 (6 bases). Germline CDR1 SGHRS, CDR2 YFSETQ. The CDR3 totals 15 residues. V was cut by 0 bases and J by 5 bases, with 14 bases left in between. In DNA, the CDR3 is TGCGCCAGCAGCTTGGCCCAGGGGACACGGGAGACCCAGTACTTC. Translation gives CASSLAQGTRETQYF.

The sample holds a few counts of this clone. This chain links TRBV19 with TRBJ1-4, with D uncertain. Trimming took 5 bases from V and 2 from J, leaving 15 bases between them. This CDR3 is built from 16 residues. The V gene's germline CDR1 is LNHDA and CDR2 SQIVND (reference sequence). DNA of the CDR3: TGTGCCAGTAGTTATGTCCTGGCGGTGACTAATGAAAAACTGTTTTTT. Encoded protein: CASSYVLAVTNEKLFF.